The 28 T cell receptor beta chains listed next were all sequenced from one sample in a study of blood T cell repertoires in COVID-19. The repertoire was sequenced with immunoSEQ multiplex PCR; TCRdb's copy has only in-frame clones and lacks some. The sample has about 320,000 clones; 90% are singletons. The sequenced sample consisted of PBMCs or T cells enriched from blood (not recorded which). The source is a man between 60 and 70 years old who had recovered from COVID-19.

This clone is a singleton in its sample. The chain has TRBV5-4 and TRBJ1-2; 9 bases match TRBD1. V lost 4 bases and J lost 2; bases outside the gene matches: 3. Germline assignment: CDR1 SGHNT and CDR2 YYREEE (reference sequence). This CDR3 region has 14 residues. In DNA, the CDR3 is TGTGCCAGCAGCATACAGGGGGCAAACTATGGCTACACCTTC. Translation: CASSIQGANYGYTF. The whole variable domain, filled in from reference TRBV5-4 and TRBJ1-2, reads ETGVTQSPTHLIKTRGQQVTLRCSSQSGHNTVSWYQQALGQGPQFIFQYYREEENGRGNFPPRFSGLQFPNYSSELNVNALELDDSALYLCASSIQGANYGYTFGSGTRLTVV.

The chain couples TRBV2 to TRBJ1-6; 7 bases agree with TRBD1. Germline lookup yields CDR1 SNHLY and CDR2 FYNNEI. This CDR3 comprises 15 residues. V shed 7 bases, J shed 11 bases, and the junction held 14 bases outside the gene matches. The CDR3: CASTPTGIGGTPLHF. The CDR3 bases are TGTGCCAGCACCCCGACAGGGATAGGCGGGACACCCCTCCACTTT.

CDR3 amino acids: CASSPPRVFGNTIYF. In nucleotides, the CDR3 is TGTGCCAGCAGCCCCCCCAGGGTATTCGGAAACACCATATATTTT. The chain employs TRBV3-1 (or the pseudogene TRBV3-2) and TRBJ1-3, with D possibly TRBD1 on 5 matching bases. The length of the CDR3 is 15 residues. Trimming removed 4 bases at V and 4 bases at J, with 14 bases between. Per the germline V gene, CDR1 is LGHDT and CDR2 is YNNKEL (reference sequence).

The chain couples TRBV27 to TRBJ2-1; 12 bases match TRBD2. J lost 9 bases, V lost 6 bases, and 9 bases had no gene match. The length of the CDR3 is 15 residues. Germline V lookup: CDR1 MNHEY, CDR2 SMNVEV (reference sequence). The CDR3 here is CASRRTSGVSSEQFF. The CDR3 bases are TGTGCCAGCAGGCGGACTAGCGGGGTCTCGAGTGAGCAGTTCTTC.

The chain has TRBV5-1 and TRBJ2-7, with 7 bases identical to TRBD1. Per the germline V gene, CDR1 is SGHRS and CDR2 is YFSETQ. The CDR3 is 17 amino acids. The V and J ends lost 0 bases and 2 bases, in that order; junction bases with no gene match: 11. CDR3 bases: TGCGCCAGCAGCTTGGGGGTCCCCGGGACAGTAACCTACGAGCAGTACTTC. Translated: CASSLGVPGTVTYEQYF. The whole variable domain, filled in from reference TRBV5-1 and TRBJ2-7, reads KAGVTQTPRYLIKTRGQQVTLSCSPISGHRSVSWYQQTPGQGLQFLFEYFSETQRNKGNFPGRFSGRQFSNSRSEMNVSTLELGDSALYLCASSLGVPGTVTYEQYFGPGTRLTVT.

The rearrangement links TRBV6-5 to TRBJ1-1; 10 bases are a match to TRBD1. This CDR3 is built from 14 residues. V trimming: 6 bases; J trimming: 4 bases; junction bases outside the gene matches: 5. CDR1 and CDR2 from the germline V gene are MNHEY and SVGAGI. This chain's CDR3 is CASRGQGSGTEAFF. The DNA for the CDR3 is TGTGCCAGCAGGGGACAGGGGTCAGGCACTGAAGCTTTCTTT.

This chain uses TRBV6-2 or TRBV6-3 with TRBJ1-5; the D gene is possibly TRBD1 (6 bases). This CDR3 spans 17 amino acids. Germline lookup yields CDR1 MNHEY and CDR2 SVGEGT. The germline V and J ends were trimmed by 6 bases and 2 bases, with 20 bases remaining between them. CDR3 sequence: CASRPGGAVGGNQPQHF. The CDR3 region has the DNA TGTGCCAGCAGACCTGGGGGGGCCGTGGGTGGCAATCAGCCCCAGCATTTT.

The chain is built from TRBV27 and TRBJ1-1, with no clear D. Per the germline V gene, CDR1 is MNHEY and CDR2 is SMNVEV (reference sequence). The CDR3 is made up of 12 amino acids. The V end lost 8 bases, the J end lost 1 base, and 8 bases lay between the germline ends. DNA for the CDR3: TGTGCCAGCTCCGAGGGGAACACTGAAGCTTTCTTT. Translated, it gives CASSEGNTEAFF.

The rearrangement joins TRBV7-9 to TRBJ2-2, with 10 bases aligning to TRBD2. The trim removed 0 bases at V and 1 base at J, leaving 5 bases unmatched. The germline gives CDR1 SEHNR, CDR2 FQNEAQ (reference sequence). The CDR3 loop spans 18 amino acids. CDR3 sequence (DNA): TGTGCCAGCAGCTTAGCCCTAGCGGGGGCCATGAACACCGGGGAGCTGTTTTTT. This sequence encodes CASSLALAGAMNTGELFF.

This CDR3 is CASSRRDRVQETQYF. CDR3 nucleotides: TGTGCCAGCAGCCGCCGGGACAGGGTACAAGAGACCCAGTACTTC. The V and J genes are TRBV13 and TRBJ2-5; 9 nucleotides match TRBD1. Germline V gene sequence: CDR1 PRHDT, CDR2 FYEKMQ (reference sequence). The CDR3 is made up of 15 amino acids. V shed 5 bases and J 2 bases; nucleotides not matched to a gene: 6.

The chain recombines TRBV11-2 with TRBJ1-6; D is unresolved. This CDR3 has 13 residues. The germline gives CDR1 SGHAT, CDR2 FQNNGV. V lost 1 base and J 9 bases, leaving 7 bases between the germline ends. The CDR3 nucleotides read TGTGCCAGCAGCTTAGCTCTCGGTTCACCCCTCCACTTT. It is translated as CASSLALGSPLHF.

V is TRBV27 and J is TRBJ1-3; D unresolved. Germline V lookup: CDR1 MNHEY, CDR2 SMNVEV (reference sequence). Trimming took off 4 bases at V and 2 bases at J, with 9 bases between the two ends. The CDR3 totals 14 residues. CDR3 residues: CASSSRDPGNTIYF. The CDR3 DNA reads TGTGCCAGCAGTTCCCGGGATCCTGGAAACACCATATATTTT.

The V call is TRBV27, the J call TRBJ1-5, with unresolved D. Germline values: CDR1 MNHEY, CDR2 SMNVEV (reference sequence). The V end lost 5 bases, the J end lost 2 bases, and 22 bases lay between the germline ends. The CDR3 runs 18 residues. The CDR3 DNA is TGTGCCAGCAGTGCGAAGAAGCTAGCGGGTTGGGGCAATCAGCCCCAGCATTTT. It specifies CASSAKKLAGWGNQPQHF.

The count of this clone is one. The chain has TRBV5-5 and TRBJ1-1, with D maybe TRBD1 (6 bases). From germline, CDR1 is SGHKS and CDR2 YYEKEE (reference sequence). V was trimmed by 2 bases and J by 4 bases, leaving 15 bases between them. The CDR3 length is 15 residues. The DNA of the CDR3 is TGTGCCAGCAGCTTATATCAGGGGTTCGGCACTGAAGCTTTCTTT. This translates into CASSLYQGFGTEAFF.

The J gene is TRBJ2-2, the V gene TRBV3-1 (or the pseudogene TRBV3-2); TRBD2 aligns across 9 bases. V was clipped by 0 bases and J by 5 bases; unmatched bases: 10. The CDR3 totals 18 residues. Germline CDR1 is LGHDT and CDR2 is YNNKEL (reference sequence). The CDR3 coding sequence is TGTGCCAGCAGCCAAGAAGGCCTAGCGGGAACAAAAACCGGGGAGCTGTTTTTT. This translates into CASSQEGLAGTKTGELFF.

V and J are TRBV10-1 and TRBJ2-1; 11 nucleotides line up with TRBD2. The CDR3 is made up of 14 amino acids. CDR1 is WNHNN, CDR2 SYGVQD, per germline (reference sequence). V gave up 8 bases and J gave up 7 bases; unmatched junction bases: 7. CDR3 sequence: CASQAGTSGNEQFF. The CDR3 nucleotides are TGCGCCAGCCAAGCCGGGACTAGCGGTAATGAGCAGTTCTTC.

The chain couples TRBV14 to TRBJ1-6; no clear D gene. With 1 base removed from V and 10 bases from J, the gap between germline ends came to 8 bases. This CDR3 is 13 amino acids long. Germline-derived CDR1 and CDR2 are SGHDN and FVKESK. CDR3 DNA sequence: TGTGCCAGCAGCCAAGTGTACCGGTCACCCCTCCACTTT. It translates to CASSQVYRSPLHF.

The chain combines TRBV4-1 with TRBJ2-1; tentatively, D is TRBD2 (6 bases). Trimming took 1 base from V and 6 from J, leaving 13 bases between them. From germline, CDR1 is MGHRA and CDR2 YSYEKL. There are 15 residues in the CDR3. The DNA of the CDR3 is TGCGCCAGCAGCCAAGTGGACTGGGGGGTCAATGAGCAGTTCTTC. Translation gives CASSQVDWGVNEQFF.

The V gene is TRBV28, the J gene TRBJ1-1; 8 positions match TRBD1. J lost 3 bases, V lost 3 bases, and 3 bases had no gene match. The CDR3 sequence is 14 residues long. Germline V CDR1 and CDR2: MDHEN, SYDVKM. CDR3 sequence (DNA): TGTGCCAGCAGTTTTCTCAGGGGGCACACTGAAGCTTTCTTT. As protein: CASSFLRGHTEAFF.

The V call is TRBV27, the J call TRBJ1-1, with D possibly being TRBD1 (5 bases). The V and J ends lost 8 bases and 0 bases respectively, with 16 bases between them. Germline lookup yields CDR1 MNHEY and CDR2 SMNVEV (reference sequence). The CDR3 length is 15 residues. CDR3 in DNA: TGTGCCAGCTACTATTCAGGGCTTATGAACACTGAAGCTTTCTTT. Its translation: CASYYSGLMNTEAFF.

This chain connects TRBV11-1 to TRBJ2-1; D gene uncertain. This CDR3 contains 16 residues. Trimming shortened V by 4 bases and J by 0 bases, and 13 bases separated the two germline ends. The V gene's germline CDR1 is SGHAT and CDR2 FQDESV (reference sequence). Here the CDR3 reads CASSSELRRSYNEQFF. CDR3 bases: TGTGCCAGCAGCTCTGAACTACGGCGCTCCTACAATGAGCAGTTCTTC. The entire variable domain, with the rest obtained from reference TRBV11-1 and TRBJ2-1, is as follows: EAEVAQSPRYKITEKSQAVAFWCDPISGHATLYWYRQILGQGPELLVQFQDESVVDDSQLPKDRFSAERLKGVDSTLKIQPAELGDSAMYLCASSSELRRSYNEQFFGPGTRLTVL.

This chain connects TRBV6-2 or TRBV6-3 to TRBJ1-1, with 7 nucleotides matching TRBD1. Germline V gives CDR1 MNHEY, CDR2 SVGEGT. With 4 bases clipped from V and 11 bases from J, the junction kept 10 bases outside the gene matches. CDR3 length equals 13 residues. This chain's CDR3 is CASSSGTAGRAFF. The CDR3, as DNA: TGTGCCAGCAGTTCCGGGACAGCCGGGCGGGCTTTCTTT.

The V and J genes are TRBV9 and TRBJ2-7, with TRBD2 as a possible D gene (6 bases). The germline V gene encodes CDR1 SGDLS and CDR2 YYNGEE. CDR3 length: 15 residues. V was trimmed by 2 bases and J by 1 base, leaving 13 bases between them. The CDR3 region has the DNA TGTGCCAGCAGCGTCAGGCCTGGGGGGTCCTACGAGCAGTACTTC. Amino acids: CASSVRPGGSYEQYF.

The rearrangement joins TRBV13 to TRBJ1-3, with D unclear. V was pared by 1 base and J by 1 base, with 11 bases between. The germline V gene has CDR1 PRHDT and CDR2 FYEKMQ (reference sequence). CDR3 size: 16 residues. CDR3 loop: CASSLVPGRSGNTIYF. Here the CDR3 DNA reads TGTGCCAGCAGCTTAGTGCCGGGAAGATCTGGAAACACCATATATTTT.

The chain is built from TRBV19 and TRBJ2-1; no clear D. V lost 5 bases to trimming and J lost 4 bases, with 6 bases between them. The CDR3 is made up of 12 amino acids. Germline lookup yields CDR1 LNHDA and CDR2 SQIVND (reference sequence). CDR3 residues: CASSHSYNEQFF. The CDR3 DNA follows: TGTGCCAGTAGTCACAGTTACAATGAGCAGTTCTTC.

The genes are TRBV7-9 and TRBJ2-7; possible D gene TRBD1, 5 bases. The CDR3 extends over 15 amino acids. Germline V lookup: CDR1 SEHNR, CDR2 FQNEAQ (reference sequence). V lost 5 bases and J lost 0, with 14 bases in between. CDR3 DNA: TGTGCCAGCAGCCGAACGACAGTCAACTCCTACGAGCAGTACTTC. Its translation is CASSRTTVNSYEQYF. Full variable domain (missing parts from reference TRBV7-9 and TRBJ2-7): DTGVSQNPRHKITKRGQNVTFRCDPISEHNRLYWYRQTLGQGPEFLTYFQNEAQLEKSRLLSDRFSAERPKGSFSTLEIQRTEQGDSAMYLCASSRTTVNSYEQYFGPGTRLTVT.

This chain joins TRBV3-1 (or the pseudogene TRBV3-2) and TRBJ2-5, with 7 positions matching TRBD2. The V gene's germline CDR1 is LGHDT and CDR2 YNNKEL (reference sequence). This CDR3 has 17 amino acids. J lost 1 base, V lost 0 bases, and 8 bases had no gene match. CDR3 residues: CASSQDPRTSGQETQYF. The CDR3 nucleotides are TGTGCCAGCAGCCAAGATCCACGGACTAGTGGCCAAGAGACCCAGTACTTC.

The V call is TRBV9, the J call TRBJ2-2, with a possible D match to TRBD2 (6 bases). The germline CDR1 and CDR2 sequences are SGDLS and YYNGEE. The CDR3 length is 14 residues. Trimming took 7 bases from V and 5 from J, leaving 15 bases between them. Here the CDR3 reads CASGLAIGTGELFF. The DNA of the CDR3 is TGTGCCAGCGGGCTAGCGATTGGGACCGGGGAGCTGTTTTTT. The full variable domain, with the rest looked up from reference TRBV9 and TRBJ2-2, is DSGVTQTPKHLITATGQRVTLRCSPRSGDLSVYWYQQSLDQGLQFLIQYYNGEERAKGNILERFSAQQFPDLHSELNLSSLELGDSALYFCASGLAIGTGELFFGEGSRLTVL.